This T cell receptor beta chain was obtained from a study of Graves' ophthalmopathy and Graves' hyperthyroidism (dated by TCRdb to 2016 to 2019). Regarding the complete study: Peripheral blood was collected at initial diagnosis, before any treatment. The study used signatures of the TCR beta repertoire to tell Graves' ophthalmopathy apart from Graves' hyperthyroidism and to predict which patients would progress to ophthalmopathy. In total, over 130 blood samples were TCR-sequenced: approximately 42 ophthalmopathy, some 75 hyperthyroidism and some 17 hyperthyroidism-to-ophthalmopathy patients. To explore V-J signatures distinguishing ophthalmopathy from hyperthyroidism, a discovery set of about a hundred patients (roughly 45 ophthalmopathy, some 55 stable hyperthyroidism) was enrolled. An independent validation cohort comprised fewer than 20 hyperthyroidism patients and 15 to 17 patients who later progressed from hyperthyroidism to ophthalmopathy. In roughly 6 hyperthyroidism patients, T-cell repertoires of thyroid tissue and blood were compared. After sampling, hyperthyroidism patients received methimazole starting at 30 mg daily, and ophthalmopathy patients received high-dose intravenous methylprednisolone. The 75 to 100 discovery patients were randomly split 7:3 into training and test sets. General findings and caveats noted by the study authors: Sample size was not statistically predetermined, and group allocation was not concealed from the investigators. Ophthalmopathy was separated from stable hyperthyroidism by the 13-signature model with about 90% sensitivity and around 81% specificity in cross-validation and with 80%/75% in the test set. In validation, the model predicted ophthalmopathy progression with over 60% sensitivity and 72% to 80% specificity; some 13 predicted patients were CT-confirmed with GO in a median of about 6.2 months. Among expanded thyroid clonotypes with frequency above 0.001, most also showed up in blood, which suggests that blood repertoires may reflect the thyroid immune response.

V has 7 bases trimmed and J has 9 bases trimmed; junction bases matching no gene number 6. Including cysteine and phenylalanine, the CDR3 has 12 amino acids. Of all the DNA, just the CDR3 is kept, 36 bases in frame from base 1. Ophthalmopathy patients were characterized by moderately to severely active disease, a Clinical Activity Score of at least 3, a NOSPECS grade of at least 4, and a disease duration under 3 months. Anyone with other autoimmune diseases, uncontrolled infections, pregnancy or lactation was excluded from the study. Diagnosis was based on clinical symptoms, serum thyroxine, TRAb, thyroid ultrasound and orbital computed tomography. Using Ficoll-Paque density gradient centrifugation, PBMCs were isolated from less than 11 ml of fresh peripheral blood. Trizol reagent was used to extract the total RNA, and its quality was then checked on an Agilent 2100 Bioanalyzer. For repertoire sequencing, TCR beta CDR3 regions were amplified from RNA transcripts. A first-round RT-PCR used HTBI primers with the Qiagen OneStep RT-PCR kit, followed by a second-round multiplex PCR, size selection and purification. Sequencing of the libraries was carried out on an Illumina HiSeq2000 in paired-end mode with 100 bp reads. On the authors' methods: SOAPnuke was used to process the reads, throwing out any read that had adapters, had uncalled bases, had a mean Phred below 15, or lacked an exact constant-primer or identifier match. COPE v1.2.5 was used to merge high-quality paired reads. Each unique nucleotide sequence was treated as a clonotype, and MiTCR v1.1 was used to align the clonotypes to the IMGT TRB V, D and J references. The analysis was limited to V-J combinations with a frequency above 0.0001, which together covered just over 98% of the repertoires. For each V-J combination, a TCR clonal expansion and chaos score was defined as the ratio of F50 clonal expansion to chaos observed in the TCRdist matrix. Welch's t-statistics and random forest were used to reduce the features to approximately 13 V-J combinations, which were then used as input to a naive Bayes classifier. The similarity between thyroid and blood repertoires was quantified using the Morisita-Horn index. TCRdb reanalyzed the raw reads on its own, using fastp at Q25 for trimming and MiXCR for clone calling, and kept in-frame beta chains. Rows merge per CDR3 protein into single entries with the most common DNA and genes. It is TCRdb's table, rather than the study itself, that gives the V and J calls and clone size. A total of about 220,000 distinct CDR3 sequences appear in this sample, 20% to 25% of them only once. Jointly, the top ten make up around 40% of the sample.

This clonotype was observed many times. The antigen it recognizes is unknown. There are no base qualities to consult, and no much larger clone falls within one base. Recombination linked TRBV12-3 or TRBV12-4 to TRBJ1-5; TRBD1 lines up with 7 middle nucleotides. This clonotype was sampled from a woman aged 45-65 years with Graves' ophthalmopathy. Donor details come from another sample of the same person, matched by shared clones. Material: peripheral blood. The CDR3 in this case is CASKQGIRPQHF. The nucleotide sequence is given as TGTGCCAGCAAACAGGGGATACGGCCCCAGCATTTT.